This TCR beta chain was observed in a study of shared clonotypes between healthy human individuals. This was a deep-level run. Using immunoSEQ multiplex PCR, the repertoire was profiled, and TCRdb retains in-frame clones only, with some absent. The data show about 2.4 million clones, 90% to 95% seen once. In its sample, this clone was seen once. The antigen is unknown. Study-wide points: Expectations were that clonotype sharing among donors would be affected by sequencing depth. Naive subsets generally had larger estimated richness than memory subsets.

The clonotype originates from a man aged 18-30 years in good health. The sequenced material came from naive CD4+ T cells sorted from blood. Subset denoted: CD45RA+ positively selected.

The CDR3 spells CASSLRRIRADTEAFF. CDR3 in DNA: TGTGCCAGCAGCTTGAGGAGGATCAGGGCGGACACTGAAGCTTTCTTT. V and J are TRBV5-6 and TRBJ1-1; tentative D call: TRBD1 (5 bases). CDR3 length: 16 residues. The germline gives CDR1 SGHDT, CDR2 YYEEEE. V lost 1 base to trimming and J lost 3 bases, with 16 bases between them. The full variable domain, completed using reference TRBV5-6 and TRBJ1-1, is DAGVTQSPTHLIKTRGQQVTLRCSPKSGHDTVSWYQQALGQGPQFIFQYYEEEERQRGNFPDRFSGHQFPNYSSELNVNALLLGDSALYLCASSLRRIRADTEAFFGQGTRLTVV.